Detailed here is one TCR beta chain. Its antigen is still unknown. This specimen belongs to a study of vaccination and CD4 T cells after COVID-19. Study-wide background: The convalescents were made up of six males and four females, two of whom were Hispanic. Cells received overlapping spike peptides from SARS-CoV-2, HCoV-NL63, HCoV-OC43 and HCoV-229E as stimulation.

As to treatment: approximately 9-day PBMC culture with coronavirus spike peptide pools or control peptides (ViraFEST assay). At the Johns Hopkins FTIC core, DNA taken from cultured CD4+ T cells was sequenced by way of the Oncomine TCR Beta short-read assay. Investigators isolated genomic DNA from cultured CD4+ T cells. TCRdb recomputed calls from the PCR reads with MiXCR, one row per CDR3 protein. The profile shows about 20,000 distinct CDR3 sequences, less than 65% of them singletons. Trimming removed 5 bases from V and 2 bases from J, with 15 bases in between. Germline V gene lookup returns CDR1 SGHTA and CDR2 FQGNSA. The CDR3 spans 15 residues.

The chain carries TRBV7-2 and TRBJ1-2, with D unresolved. The material sequenced was CD4+ T cells from blood, cultured in vitro, taken after SARS-CoV-2 vaccination. This TCR was sampled from a human donor who had recovered from COVID-19. CDR3 nucleotides: TGTGCCAGCAGCACGGACCCTGGACGCAACTATGGCTACACCTTC. Translating gives CASSTDPGRNYGYTF.